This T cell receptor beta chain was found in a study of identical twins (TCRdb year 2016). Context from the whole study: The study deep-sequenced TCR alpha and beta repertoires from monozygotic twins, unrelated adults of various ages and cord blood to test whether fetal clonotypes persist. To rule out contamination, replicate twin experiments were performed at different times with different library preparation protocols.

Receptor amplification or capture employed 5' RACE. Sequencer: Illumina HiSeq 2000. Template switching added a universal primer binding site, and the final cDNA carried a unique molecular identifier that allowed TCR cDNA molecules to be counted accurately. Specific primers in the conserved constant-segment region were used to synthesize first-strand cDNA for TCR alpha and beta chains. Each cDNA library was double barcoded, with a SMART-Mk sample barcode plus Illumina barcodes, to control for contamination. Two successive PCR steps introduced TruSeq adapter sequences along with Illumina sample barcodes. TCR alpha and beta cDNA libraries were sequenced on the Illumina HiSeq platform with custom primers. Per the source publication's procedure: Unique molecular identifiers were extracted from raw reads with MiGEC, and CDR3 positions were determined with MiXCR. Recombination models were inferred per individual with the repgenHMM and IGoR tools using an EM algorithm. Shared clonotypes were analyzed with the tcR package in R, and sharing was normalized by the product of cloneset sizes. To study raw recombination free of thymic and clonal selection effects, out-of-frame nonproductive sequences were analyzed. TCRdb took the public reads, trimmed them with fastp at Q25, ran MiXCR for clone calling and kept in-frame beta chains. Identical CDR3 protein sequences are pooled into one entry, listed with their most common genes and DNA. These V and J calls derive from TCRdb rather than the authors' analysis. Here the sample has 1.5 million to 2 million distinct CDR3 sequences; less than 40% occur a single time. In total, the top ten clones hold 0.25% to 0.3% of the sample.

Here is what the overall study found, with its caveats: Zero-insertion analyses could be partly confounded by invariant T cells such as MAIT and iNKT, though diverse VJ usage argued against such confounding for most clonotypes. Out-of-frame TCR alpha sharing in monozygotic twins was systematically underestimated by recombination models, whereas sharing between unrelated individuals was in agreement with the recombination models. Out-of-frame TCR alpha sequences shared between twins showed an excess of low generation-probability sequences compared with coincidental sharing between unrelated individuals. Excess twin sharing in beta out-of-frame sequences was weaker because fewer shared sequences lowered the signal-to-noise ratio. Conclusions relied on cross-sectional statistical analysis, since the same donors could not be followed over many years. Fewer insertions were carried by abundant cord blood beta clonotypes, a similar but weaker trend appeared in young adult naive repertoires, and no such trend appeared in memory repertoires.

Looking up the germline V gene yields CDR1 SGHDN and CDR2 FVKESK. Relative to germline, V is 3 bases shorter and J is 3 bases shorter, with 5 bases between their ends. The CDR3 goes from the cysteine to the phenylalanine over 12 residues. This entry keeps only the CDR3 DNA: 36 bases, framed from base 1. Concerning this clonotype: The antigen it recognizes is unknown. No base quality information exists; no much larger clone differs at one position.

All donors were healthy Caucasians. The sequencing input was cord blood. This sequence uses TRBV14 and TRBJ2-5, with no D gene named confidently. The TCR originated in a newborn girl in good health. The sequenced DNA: TGTGCCAGCAGCCAGAAAAAAGAGACCCAGTACTTC. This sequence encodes CASSQKKETQYF.